This T cell receptor (beta chain) came from a study of graft-versus-host responses after intestinal transplantation. This clone was detected only a few times. Its matching antigen is unknown. V dropped 0 bases and J dropped 0 bases, with 9 bases sitting between them. Germline V gene data show CDR1 as MNHEY and CDR2 as SVGAGI. The CDR3 has 15 amino acids. Profiled with immunoSEQ multiplex PCR; TCRdb holds only in-frame clones, not every one. The sample carries 90,000 to 150,000 clones, 95% recorded once. V gene TRBV6-5 combines with J gene TRBJ2-7; D is undetermined. The source of this sequence is a human donor who received an intestinal transplant. The sequencing here drew on unstimulated CD8+ T cells sorted from spleen or lymph node cells, taken before intestinal transplant. This CDR3 is CASSYSSSPSYEQYF. The DNA for the CDR3 is TGTGCCAGCAGTTACTCGTCATCCCCCTCCTACGAGCAGTACTTC.